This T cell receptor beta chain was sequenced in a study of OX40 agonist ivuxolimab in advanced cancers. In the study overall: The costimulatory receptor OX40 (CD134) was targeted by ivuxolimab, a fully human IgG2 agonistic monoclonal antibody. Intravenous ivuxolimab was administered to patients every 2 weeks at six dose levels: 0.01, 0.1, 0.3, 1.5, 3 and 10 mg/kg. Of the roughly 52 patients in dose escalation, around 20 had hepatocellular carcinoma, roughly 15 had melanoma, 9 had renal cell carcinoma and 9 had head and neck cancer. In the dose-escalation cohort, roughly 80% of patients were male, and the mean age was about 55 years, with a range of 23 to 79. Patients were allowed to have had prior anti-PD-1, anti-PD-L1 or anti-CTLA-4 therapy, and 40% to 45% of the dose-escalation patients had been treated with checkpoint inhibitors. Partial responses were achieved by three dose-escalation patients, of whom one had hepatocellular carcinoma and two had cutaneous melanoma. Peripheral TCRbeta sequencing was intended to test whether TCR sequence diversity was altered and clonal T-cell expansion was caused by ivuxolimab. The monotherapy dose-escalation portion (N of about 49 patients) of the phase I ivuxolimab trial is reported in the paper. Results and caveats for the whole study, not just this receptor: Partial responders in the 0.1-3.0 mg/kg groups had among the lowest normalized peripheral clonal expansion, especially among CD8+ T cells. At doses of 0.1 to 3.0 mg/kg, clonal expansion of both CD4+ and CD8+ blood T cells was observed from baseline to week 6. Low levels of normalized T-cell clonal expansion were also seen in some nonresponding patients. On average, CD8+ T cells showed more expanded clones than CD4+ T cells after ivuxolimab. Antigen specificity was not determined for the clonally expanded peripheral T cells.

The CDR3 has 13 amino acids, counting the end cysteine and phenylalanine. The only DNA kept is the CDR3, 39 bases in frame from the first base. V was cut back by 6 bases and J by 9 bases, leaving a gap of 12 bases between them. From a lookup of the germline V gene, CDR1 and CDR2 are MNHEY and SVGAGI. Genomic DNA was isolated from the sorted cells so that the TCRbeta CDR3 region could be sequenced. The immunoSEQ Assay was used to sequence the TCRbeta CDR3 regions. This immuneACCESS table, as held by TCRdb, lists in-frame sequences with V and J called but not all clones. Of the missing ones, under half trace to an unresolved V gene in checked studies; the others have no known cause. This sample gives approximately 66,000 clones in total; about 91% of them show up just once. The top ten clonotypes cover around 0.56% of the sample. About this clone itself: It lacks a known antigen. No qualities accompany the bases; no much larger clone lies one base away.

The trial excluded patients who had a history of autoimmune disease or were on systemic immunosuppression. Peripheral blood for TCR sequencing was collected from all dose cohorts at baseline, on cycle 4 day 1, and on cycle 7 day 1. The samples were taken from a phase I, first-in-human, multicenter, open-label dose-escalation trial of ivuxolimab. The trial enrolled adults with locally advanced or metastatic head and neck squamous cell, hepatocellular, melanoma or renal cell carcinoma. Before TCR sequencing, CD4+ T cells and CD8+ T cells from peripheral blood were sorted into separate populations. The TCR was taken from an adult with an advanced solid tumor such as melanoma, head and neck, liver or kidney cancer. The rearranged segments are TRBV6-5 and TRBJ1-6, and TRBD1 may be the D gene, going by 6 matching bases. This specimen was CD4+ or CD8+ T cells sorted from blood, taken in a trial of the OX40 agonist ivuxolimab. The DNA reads TGTGCCAGCAGCCGGACAGCTACTTCACCCCTCCACTTT. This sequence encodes CASSRTATSPLHF.